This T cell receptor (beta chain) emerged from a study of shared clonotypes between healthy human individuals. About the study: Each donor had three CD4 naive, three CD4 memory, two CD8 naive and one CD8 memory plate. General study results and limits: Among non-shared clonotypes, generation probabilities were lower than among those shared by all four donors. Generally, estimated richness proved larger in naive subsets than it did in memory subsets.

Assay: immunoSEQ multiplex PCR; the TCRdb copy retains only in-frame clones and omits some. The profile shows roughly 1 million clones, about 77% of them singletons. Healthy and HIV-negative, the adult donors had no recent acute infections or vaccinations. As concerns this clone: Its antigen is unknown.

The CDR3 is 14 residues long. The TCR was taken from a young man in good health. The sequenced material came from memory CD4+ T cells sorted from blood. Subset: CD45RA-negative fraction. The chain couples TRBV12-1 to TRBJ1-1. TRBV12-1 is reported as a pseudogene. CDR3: CASSFKWITTEAFF. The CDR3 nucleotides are TGTGCCAGCAGCTTTAAGTGGATTACCACTGAAGCTTTCTTT.